This TCR beta chain was identified during a study of technical replicates of blood from a few donors. Germline-derived CDR1 and CDR2 are SGHRS and YFSETQ. Trimming removed 7 bases at V and 5 bases at J, with 19 bases between. CDR3 length: 14 amino acids. Sequencing was performed with immunoSEQ multiplex PCR; in TCRdb, only in-frame clones are kept and a portion is missing. The repertoire has almost 90,000 clones, approximately 93% of them found once; the top ten carry around 0.22%. The V call is TRBV5-1, the J call TRBJ2-7; possibly TRBD2 for D (6 bases). The sequence was obtained from a human donor in good health. Sequenced: T cells isolated from PBMCs. The CDR3 region is CASSTGEETDEQYF. DNA of the CDR3: TGCGCCAGCTCTACTGGGGAGGAGACGGACGAGCAGTACTTC.